The 8 T cell receptor beta chains below were found in one sample sequenced in a study of identical twins. TCRdb processed the 5' RACE reads anew with MiXCR; each CDR3 protein has one entry. This table has 130,000 to 150,000 distinct CDR3 sequences, roughly 3.5% appearing once. The source material was memory T cells sorted from blood. These receptors were taken from a man aged 18 to 30 in good health.

V and J are TRBV28 and TRBJ1-1; D uncertain. The CDR3 runs 9 residues. The V and J ends lost 9 bases and 6 bases respectively, with 5 bases between them. Germline V lookup: CDR1 MDHEN, CDR2 SYDVKM. In DNA, the CDR3 is TGTGCCAGTAGTCCTGAAGCTTTCTTT. Protein product: CASSPEAFF.

At least ten counts were recorded for this clonotype. The chain combines TRBV19 with TRBJ2-7, with D possibly being TRBD2 (6 bases). The CDR3 loop spans 13 amino acids. Germline V lookup: CDR1 LNHDA, CDR2 SQIVND (reference sequence). V was cut by 4 bases and J by 2 bases, with 9 bases left in between. The CDR3 spells CASSNGGAYEQYF. The DNA for the CDR3 is TGTGCCAGTAGTAATGGCGGGGCCTACGAGCAGTACTTC.

This clonotype was found many times. The chain couples TRBV11-1 to TRBJ1-1; the D gene is possibly TRBD1 (5 bases). V lost 5 bases and J lost 1, with 8 bases in between. The length of the CDR3 is 13 residues. The germline gives CDR1 SGHAT, CDR2 FQDESV (reference sequence). The DNA for the CDR3 is TGTGCCAGCAGCCCAGGGTGGAACACTGAAGCTTTCTTT. This sequence encodes CASSPGWNTEAFF.

This clonotype was recorded many times. The CDR3 DNA reads as TGTGCCAGCAAGCGGGATTCCGGGCGATACGAGCAGTACTTC. The encoded protein is CASKRDSGRYEQYF. The chain carries TRBV6-1 and TRBJ2-7; TRBD2 matches at 7 bases. The V segment lost 7 bases and the J segment 4 bases; nucleotides outside the gene matches: 10. Germline V gene lookup returns CDR1 MNHNS and CDR2 SASEGT. The CDR3 runs 14 residues.

This clonotype was seen ten or more times. The V and J genes are TRBV5-1 and TRBJ1-1; D might be TRBD1 (5 bases). The CDR3 runs 17 residues. The V gene lost 3 bases and the J gene lost 1 base, with 19 bases spanning the gap. Germline V CDR1 and CDR2: SGHRS, YFSETQ. CDR3 bases: TGCGCCAGCAGCTGGTTACAGGTTCTTGTTTCGAACACTGAAGCTTTCTTT. As protein: CASSWLQVLVSNTEAFF.

This clonotype was picked up a small number of times. J is TRBJ2-5 and V is TRBV30, with 11 bases aligning to TRBD2. This CDR3 has 19 residues. V was pared by 3 bases and J by 1 base, with 16 bases of the junction left unmatched. CDR1 is GTSNPN and CDR2 is SVGIG in the germline V gene (reference sequence). The CDR3 loop is CAWSDGSASGRLPQETQYF. The DNA of the CDR3 is TGTGCCTGGAGCGACGGGTCGGCTAGCGGGAGGTTACCCCAAGAGACCCAGTACTTC.

V is TRBV20-1 and J is TRBJ2-3; D is possibly TRBD1 (7 bases). Germline V gene data show CDR1 as DFQATT and CDR2 as SNEGSKA (reference sequence). CDR3 size: 15 residues. Deletions cut 2 bases from V and 5 bases from J, with 17 bases between. The CDR3 DNA reads as TGCAGTGCTAGACAGGGGGGAGGTTCGGTAGATACGCAGTATTTT. The encoded protein is CSARQGGGSVDTQYF.

This clonotype was seen at least ten times. CDR3 amino acids: CSVGAGLAGQETQYF. CDR3 nucleotide sequence: TGCAGCGTTGGTGCGGGACTAGCGGGACAAGAGACCCAGTACTTC. This chain uses TRBV29-1 with TRBJ2-5; 13 positions agree with TRBD2. There are 15 residues in the CDR3. The trim removed 4 bases at V and 2 bases at J, leaving 4 bases unmatched. Germline-derived CDR1 and CDR2 are SQVTM and ANQGSEA. The whole variable domain, remainder taken from reference TRBV29-1 and TRBJ2-5, is SAVISQKPSRDICQRGTSLTIQCQVDSQVTMMFWYRQQPGQSLTLIATANQGSEATYESGFVIDKFPISRPNLTFSTLTVSNMSPEDSSIYLCSVGAGLAGQETQYFGPGTRLLVL.